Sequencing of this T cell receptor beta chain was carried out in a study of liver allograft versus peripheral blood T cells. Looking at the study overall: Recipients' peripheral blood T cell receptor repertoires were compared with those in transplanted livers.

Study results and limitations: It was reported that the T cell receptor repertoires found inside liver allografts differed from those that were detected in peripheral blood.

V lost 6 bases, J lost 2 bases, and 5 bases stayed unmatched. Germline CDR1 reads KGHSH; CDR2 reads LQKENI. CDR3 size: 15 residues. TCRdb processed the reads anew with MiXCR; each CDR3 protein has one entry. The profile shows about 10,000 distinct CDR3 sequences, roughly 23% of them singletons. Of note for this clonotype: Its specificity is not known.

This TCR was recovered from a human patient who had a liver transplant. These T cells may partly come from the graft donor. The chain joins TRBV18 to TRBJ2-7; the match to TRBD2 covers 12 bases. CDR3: CASSGRTSGAYEQYF. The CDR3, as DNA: TGTGCCAGCTCGGGACGGACTAGCGGGGCCTACGAGCAGTACTTC.